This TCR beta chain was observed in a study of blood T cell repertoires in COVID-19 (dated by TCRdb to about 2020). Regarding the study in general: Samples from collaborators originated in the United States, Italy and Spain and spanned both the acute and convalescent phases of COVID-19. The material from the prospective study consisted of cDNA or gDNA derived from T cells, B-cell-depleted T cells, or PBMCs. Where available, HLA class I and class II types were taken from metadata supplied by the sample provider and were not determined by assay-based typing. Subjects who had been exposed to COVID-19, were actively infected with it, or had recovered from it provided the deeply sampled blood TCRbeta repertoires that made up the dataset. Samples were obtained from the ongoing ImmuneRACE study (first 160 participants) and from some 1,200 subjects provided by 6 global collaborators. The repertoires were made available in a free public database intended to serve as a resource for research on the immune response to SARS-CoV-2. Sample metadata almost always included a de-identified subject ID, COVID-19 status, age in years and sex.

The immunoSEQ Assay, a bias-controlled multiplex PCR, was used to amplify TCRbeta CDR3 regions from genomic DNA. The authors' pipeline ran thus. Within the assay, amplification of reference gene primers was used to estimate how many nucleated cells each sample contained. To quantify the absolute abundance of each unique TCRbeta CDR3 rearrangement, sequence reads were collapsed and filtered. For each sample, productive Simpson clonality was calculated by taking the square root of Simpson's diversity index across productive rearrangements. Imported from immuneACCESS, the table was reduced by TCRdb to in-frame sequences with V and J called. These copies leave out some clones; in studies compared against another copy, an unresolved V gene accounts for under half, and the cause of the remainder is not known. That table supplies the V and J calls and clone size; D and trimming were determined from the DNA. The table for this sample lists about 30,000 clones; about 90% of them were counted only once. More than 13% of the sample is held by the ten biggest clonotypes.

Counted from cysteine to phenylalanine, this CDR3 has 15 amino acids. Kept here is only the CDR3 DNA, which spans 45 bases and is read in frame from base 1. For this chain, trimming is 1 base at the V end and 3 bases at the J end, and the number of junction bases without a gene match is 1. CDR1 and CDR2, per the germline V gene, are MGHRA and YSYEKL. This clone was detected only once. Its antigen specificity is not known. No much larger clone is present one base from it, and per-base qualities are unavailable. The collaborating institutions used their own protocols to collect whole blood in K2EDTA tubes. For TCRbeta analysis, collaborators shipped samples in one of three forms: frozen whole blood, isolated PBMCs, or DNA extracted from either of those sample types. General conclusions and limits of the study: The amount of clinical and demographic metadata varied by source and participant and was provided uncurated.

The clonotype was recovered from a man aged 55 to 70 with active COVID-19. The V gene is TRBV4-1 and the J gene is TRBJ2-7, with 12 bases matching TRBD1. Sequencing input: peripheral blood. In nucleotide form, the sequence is TGCGCCAGCAGCCAAGGGGACAGGGGGCTCTACGAGCAGTACTTC. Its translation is CASSQGDRGLYEQYF.